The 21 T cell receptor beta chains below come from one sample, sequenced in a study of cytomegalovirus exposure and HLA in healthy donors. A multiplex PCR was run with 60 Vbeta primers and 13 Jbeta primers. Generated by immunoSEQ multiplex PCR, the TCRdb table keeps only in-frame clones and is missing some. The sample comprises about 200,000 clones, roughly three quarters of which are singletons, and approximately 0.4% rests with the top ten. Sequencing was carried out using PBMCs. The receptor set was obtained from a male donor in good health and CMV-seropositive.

The DNA of the CDR3 is TGTGCCAGCACCCCGGGACAGGCTACCTACGAGCAGTACTTC. It specifies CASTPGQATYEQYF. The chain recombines TRBV28 with TRBJ2-7; the match to TRBD1 covers 8 bases. This CDR3 is 14 amino acids long. The V and J ends lost 7 bases and 2 bases, in that order; junction bases with no gene match: 7. Germline lookup yields CDR1 MDHEN and CDR2 SYDVKM.

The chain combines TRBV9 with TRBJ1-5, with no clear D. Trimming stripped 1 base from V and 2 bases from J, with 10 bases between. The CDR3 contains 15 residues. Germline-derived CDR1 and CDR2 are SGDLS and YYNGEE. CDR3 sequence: CASSVLAEGNQPQHF. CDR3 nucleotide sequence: TGTGCCAGCAGCGTACTGGCGGAGGGCAATCAGCCCCAGCATTTT. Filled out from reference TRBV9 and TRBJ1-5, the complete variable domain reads DSGVTQTPKHLITATGQRVTLRCSPRSGDLSVYWYQQSLDQGLQFLIQYYNGEERAKGNILERFSAQQFPDLHSELNLSSLELGDSALYFCASSVLAEGNQPQHFGDGTRLSIL.

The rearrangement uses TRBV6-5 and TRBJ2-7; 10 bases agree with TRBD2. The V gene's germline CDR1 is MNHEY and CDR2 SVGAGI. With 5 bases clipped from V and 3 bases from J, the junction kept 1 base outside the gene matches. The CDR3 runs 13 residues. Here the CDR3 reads CASSIAGGYEQYF. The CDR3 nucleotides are TGTGCCAGCAGTATAGCGGGGGGCTACGAGCAGTACTTC.

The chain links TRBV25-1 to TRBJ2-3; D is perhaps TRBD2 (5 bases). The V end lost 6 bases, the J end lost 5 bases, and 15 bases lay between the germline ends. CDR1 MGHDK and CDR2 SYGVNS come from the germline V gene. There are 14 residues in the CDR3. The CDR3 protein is CASRRSGSGDTQYF. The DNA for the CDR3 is TGTGCCAGCAGGCGATCGGGCAGCGGAGATACGCAGTATTTT.

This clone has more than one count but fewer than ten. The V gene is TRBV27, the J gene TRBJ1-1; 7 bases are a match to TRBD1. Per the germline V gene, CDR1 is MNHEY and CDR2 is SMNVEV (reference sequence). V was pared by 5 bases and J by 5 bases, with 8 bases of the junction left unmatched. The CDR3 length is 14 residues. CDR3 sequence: CASSVRQGSTEAFF. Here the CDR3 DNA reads TGTGCCAGCAGTGTACGACAGGGTAGTACTGAAGCTTTCTTT.

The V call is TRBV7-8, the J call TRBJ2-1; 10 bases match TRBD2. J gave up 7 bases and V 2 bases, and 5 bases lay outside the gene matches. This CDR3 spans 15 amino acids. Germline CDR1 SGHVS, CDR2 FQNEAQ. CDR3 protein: CASSLRAGGGNEQFF. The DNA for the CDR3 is TGTGCCAGCAGCTTACGAGCGGGAGGGGGGAATGAGCAGTTCTTC. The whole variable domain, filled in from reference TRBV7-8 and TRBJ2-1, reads GAGVSQSPRYKVAKRGQDVALRCDPISGHVSLFWYQQALGQGPEFLTYFQNEAQLDKSGLPSDRFFAERPEGSVSTLKIQRTQQEDSAVYLCASSLRAGGGNEQFFGPGTRLTVL.

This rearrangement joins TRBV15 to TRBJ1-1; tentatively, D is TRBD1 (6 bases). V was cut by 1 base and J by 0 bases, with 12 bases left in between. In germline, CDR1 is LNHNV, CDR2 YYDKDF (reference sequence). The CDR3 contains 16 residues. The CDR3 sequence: CATSRGEGVMNTEAFF. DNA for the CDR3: TGTGCCACCAGCAGAGGAGAGGGGGTGATGAACACTGAAGCTTTCTTT. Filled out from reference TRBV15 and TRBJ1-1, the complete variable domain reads DAMVIQNPRYQVTQFGKPVTLSCSQTLNHNVMYWYQQKSSQAPKLLFHYYDKDFNNEADTPDNFQSRRPNTSFCFLDIRSPGLGDTAMYLCATSRGEGVMNTEAFFGQGTRLTVV.

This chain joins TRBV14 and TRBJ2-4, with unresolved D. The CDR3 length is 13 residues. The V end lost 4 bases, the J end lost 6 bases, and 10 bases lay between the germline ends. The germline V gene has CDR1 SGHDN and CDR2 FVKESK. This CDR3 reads CASSPNLRNIQYF. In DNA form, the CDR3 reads TGTGCCAGCAGCCCGAATCTAAGAAACATTCAGTACTTC.

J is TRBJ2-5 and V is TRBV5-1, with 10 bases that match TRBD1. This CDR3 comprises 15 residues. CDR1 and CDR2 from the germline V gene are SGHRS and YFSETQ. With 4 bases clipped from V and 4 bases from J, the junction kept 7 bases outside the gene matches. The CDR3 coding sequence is TGCGCCAGCAGCCAGCCGGGACAGGGGTTAGAGACCCAGTACTTC. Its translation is CASSQPGQGLETQYF.

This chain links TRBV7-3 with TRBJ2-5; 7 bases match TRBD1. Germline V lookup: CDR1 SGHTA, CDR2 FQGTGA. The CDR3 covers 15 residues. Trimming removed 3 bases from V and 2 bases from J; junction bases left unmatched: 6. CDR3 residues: CASSLQTGPQETQYF. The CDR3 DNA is TGTGCCAGCAGCTTGCAGACAGGGCCACAAGAGACCCAGTACTTC. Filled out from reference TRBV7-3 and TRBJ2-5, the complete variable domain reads GAGVSQTPSNKVTEKGKYVELRCDPISGHTALYWYRQSLGQGPEFLIYFQGTGAADDSGLPNDRFFAVRPEGSVSTLKIQRTERGDSAVYLCASSLQTGPQETQYFGPGTRLLVL.

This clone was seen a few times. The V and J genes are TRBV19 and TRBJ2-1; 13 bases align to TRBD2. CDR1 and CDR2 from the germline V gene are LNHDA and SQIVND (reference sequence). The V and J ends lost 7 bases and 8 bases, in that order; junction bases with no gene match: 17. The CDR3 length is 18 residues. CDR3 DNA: TGTGCCAGTACCTTCACCGGGACTAGCGGGGTCCGTGGGGATGAGCAGTTCTTC. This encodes CASTFTGTSGVRGDEQFF.

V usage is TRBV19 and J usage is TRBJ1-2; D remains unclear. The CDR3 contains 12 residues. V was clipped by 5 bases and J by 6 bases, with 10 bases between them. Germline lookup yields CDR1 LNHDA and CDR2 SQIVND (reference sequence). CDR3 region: CASSPHGDGYTF. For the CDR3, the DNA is TGTGCCAGTAGTCCCCACGGTGATGGCTACACCTTC.

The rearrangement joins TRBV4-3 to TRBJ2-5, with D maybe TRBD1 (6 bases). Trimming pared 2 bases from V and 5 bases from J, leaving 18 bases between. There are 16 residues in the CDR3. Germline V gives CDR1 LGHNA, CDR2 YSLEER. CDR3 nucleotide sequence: TGCGCCAGCAGCCAACTACAACAGGGTGCTGGGGAGACCCAGTACTTC. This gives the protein CASSQLQQGAGETQYF.

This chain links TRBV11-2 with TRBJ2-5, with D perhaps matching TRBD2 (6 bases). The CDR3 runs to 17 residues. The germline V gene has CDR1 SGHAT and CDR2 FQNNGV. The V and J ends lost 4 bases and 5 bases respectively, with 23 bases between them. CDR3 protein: CASSSYLRAEGGETQYF. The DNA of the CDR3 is TGTGCCAGCAGCTCATATCTCCGGGCCGAGGGAGGCGAGACCCAGTACTTC. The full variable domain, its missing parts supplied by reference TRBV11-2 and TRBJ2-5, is EAGVAQSPRYKIIEKRQSVAFWCNPISGHATLYWYQQILGQGPKLLIQFQNNGVVDDSQLPKDRFSAERLKGVDSTLKIQPAKLEDSAVYLCASSSYLRAEGGETQYFGPGTRLLVL.

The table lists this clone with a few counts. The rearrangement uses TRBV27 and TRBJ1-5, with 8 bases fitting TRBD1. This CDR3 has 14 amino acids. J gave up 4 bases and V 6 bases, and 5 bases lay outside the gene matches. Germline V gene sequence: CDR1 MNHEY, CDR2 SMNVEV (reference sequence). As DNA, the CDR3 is TGTGCCAGCAGGAAAGGACAGGGAAATCAGCCCCAGCATTTT. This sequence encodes CASRKGQGNQPQHF.

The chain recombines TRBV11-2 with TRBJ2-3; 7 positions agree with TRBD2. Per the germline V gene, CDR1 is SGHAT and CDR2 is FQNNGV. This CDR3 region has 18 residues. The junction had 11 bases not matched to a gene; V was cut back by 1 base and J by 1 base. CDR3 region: CASSLGPLLAAGTDTQYF. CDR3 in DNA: TGTGCCAGCAGCTTAGGACCGTTGCTAGCGGCGGGCACAGATACGCAGTATTTT.

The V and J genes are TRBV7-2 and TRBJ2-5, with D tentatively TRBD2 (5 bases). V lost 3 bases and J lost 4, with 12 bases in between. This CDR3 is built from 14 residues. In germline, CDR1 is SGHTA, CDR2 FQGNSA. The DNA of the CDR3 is TGTGCCAGCAGCTTCGGTGGGGAGCGAGAGACCCAGTACTTC. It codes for CASSFGGERETQYF.

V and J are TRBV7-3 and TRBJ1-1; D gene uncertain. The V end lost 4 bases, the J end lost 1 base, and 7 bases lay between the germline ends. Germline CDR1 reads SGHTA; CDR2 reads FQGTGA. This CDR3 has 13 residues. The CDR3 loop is CASSSNANTEAFF. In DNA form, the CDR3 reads TGTGCCAGCAGCTCTAATGCGAACACTGAAGCTTTCTTT.

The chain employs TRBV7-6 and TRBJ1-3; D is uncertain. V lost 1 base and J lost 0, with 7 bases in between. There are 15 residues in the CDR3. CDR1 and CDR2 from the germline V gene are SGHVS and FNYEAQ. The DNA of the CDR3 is TGTGCCAGCAGCTTAGGGGCCCCCTCTGGAAACACCATATATTTT. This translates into CASSLGAPSGNTIYF.

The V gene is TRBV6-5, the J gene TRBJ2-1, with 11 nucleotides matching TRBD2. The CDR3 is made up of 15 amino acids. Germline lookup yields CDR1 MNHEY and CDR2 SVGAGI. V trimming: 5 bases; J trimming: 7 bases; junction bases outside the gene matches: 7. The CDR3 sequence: CASSKGTSGSNEQFF. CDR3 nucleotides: TGTGCCAGCAGTAAAGGGACTAGCGGATCAAATGAGCAGTTCTTC.

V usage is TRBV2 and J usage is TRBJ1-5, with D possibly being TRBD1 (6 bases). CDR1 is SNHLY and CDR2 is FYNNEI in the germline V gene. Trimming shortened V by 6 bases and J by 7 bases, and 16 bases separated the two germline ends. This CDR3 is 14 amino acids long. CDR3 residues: CASRDTKQGQPQHF. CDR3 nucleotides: TGTGCCAGCAGGGACACTAAACAGGGACAGCCCCAGCATTTT.